This T cell receptor beta chain was recovered during a study of T cell clusters in autoimmune cytopenias (dated by TCRdb to the late 2010s). Turning to the overall study: A mean age of around 52 years and a median age of around 60 years were recorded for the healthy donor controls, of whom about half of the roughly 43 were female. The study was designed to test whether a disease-specific immune repertoire signature usable as a blood-based biomarker is carried by autoimmune cytopenia patients. Alongside healthy, CLL and autoimmune hepatitis controls, autoimmune cytopenia patients had their peripheral blood TRB and IGH repertoires sequenced at active disease and again during treatment follow-up. Controls were about two dozen age-matched healthy donors for primary cytopenia and more than 13 age-matched CLL patients for secondary cytopenia. Autoimmune hepatitis repertoires were compared with those of 20 to 25 age- and sex-matched healthy donors. The median TRB sequencing depth was 51,575 reads per sample, and the median number of distinct TRB clonotypes was approximately 2,000 per sample. The full study reports these points: Shifts in the TRB repertoire, including less even repertoires in secondary cytopenia and CLL, were mostly a reflection of lymphoma bias and not of autoimmunity. Compared with active autoimmune hepatitis patients, healthy donors had almost three times as many exclusive TRB clusters, a finding consistent with an autoimmunity-wide signature. GLIPH results suggested that primary autoimmune cytopenia patients were missing physiological T cell clusters, with 51 clusters found only in healthy donors compared with fewer than 20 found only in patients. The cluster-lack signature was not observed for secondary cytopenia versus CLL, as the signature was apparently masked by the dominant lymphoma-associated repertoire. The T cell clusters were only ever defined in silico, so experimental validation of their functional role was still needed.

The germline V gene supplies CDR1 MNHEY and CDR2 SVGAGI. The CDR3 spans 15 residues, from the cysteine through the phenylalanine. The protein alone is recorded here. TRB rearrangements were amplified by multiplex PCR using a touch-down protocol with TRB-A and TRB-B primer pools mixed in one tube. Illumina adapters and sample indices were added to the amplicons through two consecutive PCR reactions using Phusion HS II polymerase. The amplicons were purified from gel with the NucleoSpin Gel and PCR Clean-up kit, after which the amplicons were quantified by Qubit and checked for quality on an Agilent 2100 Bioanalyzer. Libraries were sequenced on an Illumina MiSeq using 600-cycle, single-indexed, paired-end runs. The authors' analysis ran thus. MiXCR version 2.1.12, together with the default MiXCR reference library, was used to align and assemble the TRB reads. Each unique CDR3 nucleotide sequence defined a clone, and only productive sequences with at least two reads were analysed. Alpha-parameterized diversity profiles (alpha 0 to 5), including the Shannon (alpha 1) and Simpson (alpha 2) indices, were computed with an R script to assess repertoire diversity. The tcR package was used to compute combinatorial TRB VJ usage, and cohorts were compared on this usage by principal component analysis with ade4. GLIPH clustering of TCRbeta CDR3s was carried out on cohort pairs matched by age and read depth, and cluster frequencies were compared by Wilcoxon test. TCRdb reprocessed the reads and provides one entry for every CDR3 protein sequence; no DNA is given. TCRdb, rather than the study authors, made the V and J calls. The sample's clone listing holds more than 7,000 distinct CDR3 sequences. The ten largest clones add up to 20% to 25% of the sample.

With respect to this clonotype: What antigen it recognizes has not been identified.

For each sample, TRB amplification used approximately 260 ng of peripheral blood genomic DNA, equal to around 34,000 genome equivalents. Another study also made use of these data, one on T cell repertoires in aging, cancer and after chemotherapy. The second paper states: Donors were distributed across six age groups ranging from 30 or younger to 70 or older, with at least three individuals included per group. TCR repertoires from healthy donor controls were recorded over periods of several months to years and showed clear clonal overlap between repeated samplings. The complete dataset included around 9 million TCR reads. Compared with age-matched healthy donors, untreated patients with either hematological or solid cancers had significantly lower TCR diversity in the blood along with higher clonality. In healthy donors, the decline in TCR diversity with age was mainly due to loss of richness, whereas in cancer patients loss of evenness also played a role. An increase in median generation probability over the chemotherapy interval was observed in both cancer cohorts, suggesting that the repertoire was reconstituted through rebound thymic output. According to the authors, the repertoire data do not permit conclusions about immunological memory after chemotherapy. To look at immunoaging and at how T cells reconstitute after chemotherapy, the study profiled TCR beta repertoires in peripheral blood from both healthy donors and cancer patients. The cohort comprised some 220 cancer patients, 94 with hematological and around 120 with solid cancers, plus 95 healthy donors as a reference group. MiXCR versions 2.12 and 3.0.5 were used to process the TRB sequences. Repertoire metrics included Shannon diversity, evenness, clonality (one minus evenness), and alpha-parameterized diversity profiles from alpha 0 to 5. The IGoR algorithm was used to compute generation probabilities of clones in paired pre- and post-chemotherapy samples.

This TCR was sampled from a human donor in good health. Sequenced sample: peripheral blood. Recombination joined TRBV6-5 with TRBJ2-7; TCRdb outputs TRBD1, but without DNA this stays unchecked. The CDR3 reads as follows: CASSYGTGPTGEQYF.